This T cell receptor beta chain was sequenced for a study of blood T cells in healthy people across ages. A second PCR of 7 to 11 cycles used a sample-barcoded 5' primer and a J-beta primer mix. Each cDNA molecule was tagged by a template-switch adaptor with 12 random nucleotides. TCRdb itself ran the 5' RACE reads through MiXCR, one entry per CDR3 protein. The repertoire includes roughly 1,300,000 distinct CDR3 sequences, 59% of them detected once, and about 6.3% sits in the top ten. Donors each provided ten milliliters of peripheral blood. CDR3 size: 17 residues. Germline values: CDR1 DFQATT, CDR2 SNEGSKA (reference sequence). Unmatched junction bases numbered 17, after V lost 6 bases and J lost 5 bases. Overall study findings and caveats: Total diversity from one million sequenced T cells was likely underestimated. Older age went with lower TCR beta diversity per million T cells, in a roughly linear way.

On this clonotype itself: Its specificity is not known.

The chain employs TRBV20-1 and TRBJ1-2; TRBD1 matches at 11 bases. The receptor comes from a man between 18 and 35 years old in good health. The sequenced sample consisted of blood. CDR3 in DNA: TGCAGTGCCCATACCGGGACAGGGGGGTTTGGCGATTATGGCTACACCTTC. It is translated as CSAHTGTGGFGDYGYTF.